This section outlines one T cell receptor (beta chain) sequence together with its context. Its antigen is not identified. The sort gate was single viable CD3+CD4+CD8-CD45RO+ cells for memory CD4+ T cells. This sample is drawn from a study of memory CD4+ T cells and cytomegalovirus serostatus. This table comes from immunoSEQ multiplex PCR, and its TCRdb copy is limited to in-frame clones, with some not included. This sample has 80,000 to 100,000 clones, with roughly 80% found just once. The germline CDR1 and CDR2 sequences are SNHLY and FYNNEI. Trimming removed 6 bases at V and 2 bases at J, with 20 bases between. CDR3 length: 16 amino acids. Study results and limitations: CD4+ memory repertoires contained about 40% of the 164 reported CMV TCRbeta sequences.

This clonotype was sampled from an adult in good health and CMV-seropositive. The rearrangement joins TRBV2 to TRBJ2-7, with D perhaps TRBD2 (5 bases). What was sequenced was memory CD4+ T cells from blood. Here the CDR3 DNA reads TGTGCCAGCAGAAAAATCCTTAGGACTCCTGCCTACGAGCAGTACTTC. Amino acids: CASRKILRTPAYEQYF. The full variable domain, in which reference TRBV2 and TRBJ2-7 provide the parts outside the CDR3, is EPEVTQTPSHQVTQMGQEVILRCVPISNHLYFYWYRQILGQKVEFLVSFYNNEISEKSEIFDDQFSVERPDGSNFTLKIRSTKLEDSAMYFCASRKILRTPAYEQYFGPGTRLTVT.